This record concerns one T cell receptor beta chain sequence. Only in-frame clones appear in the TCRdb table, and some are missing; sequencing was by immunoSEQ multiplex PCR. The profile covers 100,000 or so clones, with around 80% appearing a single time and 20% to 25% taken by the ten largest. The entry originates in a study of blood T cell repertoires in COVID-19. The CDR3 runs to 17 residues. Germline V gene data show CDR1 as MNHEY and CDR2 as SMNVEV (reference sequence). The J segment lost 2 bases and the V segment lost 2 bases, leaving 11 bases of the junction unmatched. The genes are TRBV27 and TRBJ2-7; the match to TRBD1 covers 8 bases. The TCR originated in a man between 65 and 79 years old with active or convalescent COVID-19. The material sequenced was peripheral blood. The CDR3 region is CASSLGLGQGPPYEQYF. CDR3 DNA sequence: TGTGCCAGCAGTTTAGGGTTAGGACAGGGCCCTCCCTACGAGCAGTACTTC.